This TCR beta chain was found in a study of T cell repertoires in cytomegalovirus infection. Whole-study context: Recently identified HLA-C-restricted CMV epitopes were among the peptides used. CMV infection plus the matching HLA type was flagged by public TCR beta signatures.

Germline-derived CDR1 and CDR2 are SGHTA and FQGNSA. Unmatched junction bases numbered 8, after V lost 2 bases and J lost 10 bases. This CDR3 contains 14 residues. Study-wide points: HLA-C-restricted, CMV-specific TCR beta clonotypes were dominant ex vivo. The cumulative frequency of public TCR beta families identified carriers of CMV plus the relevant HLA.

This clonotype came up many times. The target antigen is unknown. From the reads, TCRdb called clonotypes with MiXCR, one entry per CDR3 protein. The table shows around 900,000 distinct CDR3 sequences, with more than 25% occurring only once. The sequence was obtained from a human donor in good health (CMV status not recorded). Some clones in this sample may be carry-over from other donors' samples. The chain combines TRBV7-2 with TRBJ1-1, with 9 bases aligning to TRBD1. Material: cultured CD8+ T cells from PBMCs, obtained from culture after CMV antigen stimulation. CDR3: CASSLMGTGFGAFF. The CDR3 DNA follows: TGTGCCAGCAGCTTAATGGGGACAGGGTTCGGAGCTTTCTTT.